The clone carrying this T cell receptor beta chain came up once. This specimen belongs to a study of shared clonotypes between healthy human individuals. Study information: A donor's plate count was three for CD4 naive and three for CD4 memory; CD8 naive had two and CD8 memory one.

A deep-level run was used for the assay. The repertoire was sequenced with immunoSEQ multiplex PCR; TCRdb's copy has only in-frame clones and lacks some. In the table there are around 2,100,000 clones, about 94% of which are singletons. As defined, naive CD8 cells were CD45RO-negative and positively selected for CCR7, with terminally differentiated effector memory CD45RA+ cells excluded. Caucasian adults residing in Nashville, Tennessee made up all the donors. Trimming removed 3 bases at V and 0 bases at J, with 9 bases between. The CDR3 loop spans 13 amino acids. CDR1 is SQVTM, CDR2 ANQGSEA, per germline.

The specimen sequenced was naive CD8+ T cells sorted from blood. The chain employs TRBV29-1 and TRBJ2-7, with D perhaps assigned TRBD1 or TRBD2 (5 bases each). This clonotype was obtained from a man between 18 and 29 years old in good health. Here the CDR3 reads CSVDEGPSYEQYF. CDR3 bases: TGCAGCGTTGACGAGGGACCCTCCTACGAGCAGTACTTC.